What follows describes a single T cell receptor (beta chain). Its cognate antigen is unknown. These data come from a study of OX40 agonist ivuxolimab in advanced cancers. Study summary: At doses from 0.01 to 10 mg/kg, patients were given intravenous ivuxolimab every 2 weeks.

Sequencing was performed with immunoSEQ multiplex PCR; in TCRdb, only in-frame clones are kept and a portion is missing. The sample contains tens of thousands of clones, 80% to 90% of which appear only once. After removal of 1 base from V and 9 bases from J, the junction contained 8 bases not matched to a gene. The CDR3 spans 15 residues. CDR1 is SGHTA, CDR2 FQGTGA, per germline. Study-level findings and limits: There was clonal expansion of CD4+ and CD8+ blood T cells by week 6 at 0.1 to 3.0 mg/kg.

Sequenced material: CD4+ or CD8+ T cells sorted from blood, taken in a trial of the OX40 agonist ivuxolimab. This TCR was sampled from an adult with an advanced solid tumor such as melanoma, head and neck, liver or kidney cancer. This sequence joins TRBV7-3 and TRBJ2-1; 8 bases fit TRBD2. In nucleotides, the CDR3 is TGTGCCAGCAGCTTAAGCGGGAGGACCTCCAGTGAGCAGTTCTTC. It is translated as CASSLSGRTSSEQFF.